Presented here are 19 T cell receptor beta chains from one specimen sequenced in a study of T cell responses to AZD1222 COVID-19 vaccine. Only in-frame clones appear in the TCRdb table, and some are missing; sequencing was by immunoSEQ multiplex PCR. The table lists under 60,000 clones, around 84% of them singletons. This specimen consisted of peripheral blood, obtained on day 0 of AZD1222 vaccination. These receptors came from an adult in good health.

J is TRBJ2-7 and V is TRBV10-1; 8 bases match TRBD1. The CDR3 runs 14 residues. The germline CDR1 and CDR2 sequences are WNHNN and SYGVQD (reference sequence). Unmatched junction bases numbered 8, after V lost 6 bases and J lost 4 bases. The CDR3 loop reads CASRPSGGRYEQYF. The CDR3 DNA sequence: TGCGCCAGCAGACCCTCAGGGGGCCGATACGAGCAGTACTTC.

V gene TRBV6-6 combines with J gene TRBJ2-7; 11 bases line up with TRBD2. CDR3 length equals 18 residues. V shed 5 bases, J shed 1 base, and the junction held 13 bases outside the gene matches. Germline values: CDR1 MNHNY, CDR2 SVGAGI (reference sequence). CDR3 protein: CASSPQTSGIIKSYEQYF. The CDR3 DNA reads as TGTGCCAGCAGTCCCCAGACTAGCGGGATCATCAAATCCTACGAGCAGTACTTC.

The V call is TRBV30, the J call TRBJ1-1; no clear D. The CDR3 loop spans 11 amino acids. V shed 2 bases and J shed 0 bases, with 1 base lying between them. Germline V gene sequence: CDR1 GTSNPN, CDR2 SVGIG (reference sequence). DNA for the CDR3: TGTGCCTGGAGTCTGAACACTGAAGCTTTCTTT. Its protein product is CAWSLNTEAFF. Supplemented by reference TRBV30 and TRBJ1-1, the full variable domain reads SQTIHQWPATLVQPVGSPLSLECTVEGTSNPNLYWYRQAAGRGLQLLFYSVGIGQISSEVPQNLSASRPQDRQFILSSKKLLLSDSGFYLCAWSLNTEAFFGQGTRLTVV.

The V call is TRBV7-2, the J call TRBJ1-3; D may be TRBD1 (5 bases). Trimming pared 2 bases from V and 1 base from J, leaving 12 bases between. From germline, CDR1 is SGHTA and CDR2 FQGNSA. The CDR3 is 16 amino acids. The CDR3 sequence: CASSLSWGGSGNTIYF. CDR3 DNA: TGTGCCAGCAGCTTAAGTTGGGGGGGATCTGGAAACACCATATATTTT.

This chain links TRBV18 with TRBJ1-1; D possibly corresponds to TRBD1 (6 bases). Per the germline V gene, CDR1 is KGHSH and CDR2 is LQKENI. The ends were cut back, 3 bases at V and 2 bases at J, with 16 bases in the middle. The CDR3 is 16 residues long. The CDR3 spells CASSPGRGLYNTEAFF. The CDR3 DNA reads TGTGCCAGCTCACCGGGCCGGGGGCTGTATAACACTGAAGCTTTCTTT.

On this clone: The final CDR3 position lacks the conserved phenylalanine or tryptophan, pointing to a likely read error. The DNA is left out, because the CDR3 cannot be placed on it with certainty; the CDR3 is given as TCRdb lists it. The chain uses TRBV28 and TRBJ2-7; TRBD1 was called by the table and not checked on the DNA. Germline V gene sequence: CDR1 MDHEN, CDR2 SYDVKM. The CDR3 sequence runs 14 residues, both termini included. CDR3 loop: CASSSTGQTVPFSL.

The V call is TRBV6-2 or TRBV6-3, the J call TRBJ2-5; D may be TRBD1 (6 bases). Germline CDR1 MNHEY, CDR2 SVGEGT. V lost 0 bases, J lost 2 bases, and 19 bases lay in between. This CDR3 has 18 amino acids. CDR3: CASSYSTSIGGNQETQYF. The CDR3 coding sequence is TGTGCCAGCAGTTACTCTACTTCCATAGGGGGAAATCAAGAGACCCAGTACTTC.

This chain uses TRBV28 with TRBJ2-6; D is unresolved. The germline gives CDR1 MDHEN, CDR2 SYDVKM. V lost 2 bases, J lost 0 bases, and 2 bases lay in between. The CDR3 loop spans 14 amino acids. CDR3 region: CASSLHSGANVLTF. The CDR3 DNA reads TGTGCCAGCAGTTTACACTCTGGGGCCAACGTCCTGACTTTC.

The CDR3, as DNA: TGTGCCACCAGCACCCAGAGCGGGAGCTACGAGCAGTACTTC. Translating gives CATSTQSGSYEQYF. The chain has TRBV15 and TRBJ2-7; 8 nucleotides align to TRBD2. J was trimmed by 3 bases and V by 4 bases; bases with no gene match: 5. CDR1 is LNHNV and CDR2 is YYDKDF in the germline V gene (reference sequence). The CDR3 spans 14 residues.

This CDR3 is CASGAANYGYTF. CDR3 DNA: TGTGCCAGCGGGGCAGCGAACTATGGCTACACCTTC. The V call is TRBV7-2, the J call TRBJ1-2, with D maybe TRBD1 (5 bases). This CDR3 has 12 amino acids. Trimming pared 8 bases from V and 2 bases from J, leaving 9 bases between. CDR1 is SGHTA, CDR2 FQGNSA, per germline.

The chain combines TRBV12-3 or TRBV12-4 with TRBJ1-1, with a tentative D call TRBD1 (5 bases). The CDR3 length is 12 residues. The V end was cut by 2 bases, the J end by 10 bases, with 11 bases between. For the CDR3, the DNA is TGTGCCAGCAGTTTATGGGGGGGAGTAGCTTTCTTT. It is translated as CASSLWGGVAFF.

V is TRBV27 and J is TRBJ2-7; D may match TRBD1 or TRBD2 (6 bases each). Trimming pared 7 bases from V and 1 base from J, leaving 11 bases between. Germline V lookup: CDR1 MNHEY, CDR2 SMNVEV (reference sequence). The CDR3 is made up of 13 amino acids. The CDR3 sequence is CASMGGASYEQYF. The CDR3 bases are TGTGCCAGCATGGGGGGCGCATCCTACGAGCAGTACTTC.

This chain connects TRBV19 to TRBJ2-3; perhaps TRBD2 as D (6 bases). Germline values: CDR1 LNHDA, CDR2 SQIVND (reference sequence). This CDR3 has 13 amino acids. V gave up 6 bases and J gave up 3 bases, with 10 bases separating them. CDR3: CASRQLATDTQYF. The CDR3 region has the DNA TGTGCCAGTAGACAACTAGCTACAGATACGCAGTATTTT. Supplemented by reference TRBV19 and TRBJ2-3, the full variable domain reads DGGITQSPKYLFRKEGQNVTLSCEQNLNHDAMYWYRQDPGQGLRLIYYSQIVNDFQKGDIAEGYSVSREKKESFPLTVTSAQKNPTAFYLCASRQLATDTQYFGPGTRLTVL.

This sequence joins TRBV7-2 and TRBJ2-7; D is undetermined. V lost 5 bases to trimming and J lost 3 bases, with 5 bases between them. Germline CDR1 is SGHTA and CDR2 is FQGNSA. This CDR3 comprises 11 residues. CDR3 sequence (DNA): TGTGCCAGCAGCGAAGGCTACGAGCAGTACTTC. Translating it yields CASSEGYEQYF.

Here the CDR3 DNA reads TGTGCCAGCAGCTTGGCCTCCGGAAACCTGGCCTACGAGCAGTACTTC. Translating it yields CASSLASGNLAYEQYF. The chain carries TRBV5-5 and TRBJ2-7; D unclear. V lost 0 bases to trimming and J lost 2 bases, with 15 bases between them. This CDR3 spans 16 amino acids. Germline V lookup: CDR1 SGHKS, CDR2 YYEKEE (reference sequence).

This chain links TRBV3-1 (or the pseudogene TRBV3-2) with TRBJ1-2, with D hard to call. The CDR3 has 12 amino acids. Per germline, CDR1 LGHDT and CDR2 YNNKEL (reference sequence). Trimming removed 2 bases at V and 8 bases at J, with 9 bases between. CDR3: CASSQKGGGYTF. The DNA of the CDR3 is TGTGCCAGCAGCCAAAAGGGTGGCGGCTACACCTTC.

CDR3 residues: CASSRKVTGQGFEETQYF. In DNA, the CDR3 is TGTGCCAGCAGCCGGAAAGTCACAGGACAGGGGTTCGAAGAGACCCAGTACTTC. The J gene is TRBJ2-5, the V gene TRBV3-1 (or the pseudogene TRBV3-2), with 9 bases fitting TRBD1. This CDR3 spans 18 amino acids. J lost 3 bases, V lost 4 bases, and 15 bases had no gene match. Germline V gene data show CDR1 as LGHDT and CDR2 as YNNKEL (reference sequence).

Notes on this clone: At one end, the junction sequence differs from germline, possibly due to a read error. The rearrangement joins TRBV19 to TRBJ1-2, with a possible D match to TRBD1 (5 bases). This CDR3 spans 15 amino acids. Germline lookup yields CDR1 LNHDA and CDR2 SQIVND (reference sequence). The CDR3 spells CASSTVRRRDYGYTF. The CDR3, as DNA: TGTGCCAGTAGCACCGTTAGAAGGCGGGACTACGGCTACACCTTC.

The V and J genes are TRBV19 and TRBJ2-2, with 9 bases lining up with TRBD1. V was clipped by 6 bases and J by 5 bases; unmatched bases: 1. The germline gives CDR1 LNHDA, CDR2 SQIVND (reference sequence). The CDR3 has 13 residues. The CDR3 sequence is CASRDRGTGELFF. The CDR3 bases are TGTGCCAGTAGGGACAGGGGTACCGGGGAGCTGTTTTTT.